The next 4 T cell receptor beta chains were all read from a single sample in a study of glioma-infiltrating T cells after dendritic cell vaccination. Time point indicated: after dendritic cell vaccination, including at tumor progression/relapse. The data were produced by immunoSEQ multiplex PCR, yet TCRdb's version contains in-frame clones alone and is incomplete. The table shows roughly 60,000 clones, with roughly 80% occurring only once. The sequencing here drew on blood, taken after dendritic cell vaccination. The receptors were sampled from a human donor with glioblastoma.

CDR3 loop: CASSIEGGTHGEQFF. The CDR3 coding sequence is TGTGCCAGTAGTATTGAGGGAGGGACACACGGTGAGCAGTTCTTC. The rearrangement links TRBV19 to TRBJ2-1; possible D gene TRBD2, 7 bases. Between the trimmed V and J ends, which lost 3 bases and 9 bases, there was a span of 18 bases. Germline loops: CDR1 LNHDA, CDR2 SQIVND (reference sequence). The length of the CDR3 is 15 residues.

The chain couples TRBV30 to TRBJ1-6, with TRBD1 identical over 7 bases. This CDR3 spans 12 amino acids. J was trimmed by 9 bases and V by 5 bases; bases with no gene match: 4. Germline CDR1 and CDR2: GTSNPN and SVGIG (reference sequence). The DNA for the CDR3 is TGTGCCTGGGACAGGGTGAGTTCACCCCTCCACTTT. Residues: CAWDRVSSPLHF.

This chain connects TRBV4-1 to TRBJ1-2, with TRBD1 matching 11 bases. After removal of 4 bases from V and 7 bases from J, the junction contained 17 bases not matched to a gene. This CDR3 contains 18 residues. Germline CDR1 reads MGHRA; CDR2 reads YSYEKL. Here the CDR3 DNA reads TGCGCCAGCAGCCGCTTAATGGCCGCTGGACAGGGGGCGCTTGGCTACACCTTC. This encodes CASSRLMAAGQGALGYTF.

The genes are TRBV5-1 and TRBJ2-2, with 8 nucleotides matching TRBD1. V lost 0 bases, J lost 1 base, and 2 bases stayed unmatched. Germline assignment: CDR1 SGHRS and CDR2 YFSETQ. This CDR3 spans 16 amino acids. CDR3 region: CASSLGTGRNTGELFF. The DNA of the CDR3 is TGCGCCAGCAGCTTGGGGACAGGGAGGAACACCGGGGAGCTGTTTTTT.